The rows below give T cell receptor beta chains drawn from one sample of a study of blood T cell repertoires in COVID-19. This table comes from immunoSEQ multiplex PCR, and its TCRdb copy is limited to in-frame clones, with some not included. The table includes some 50,000 clones, approximately 87% detected once. Sequenced material: peripheral blood. The receptors derive from a human donor in a cohort sampled during active COVID-19. Both conserved end residues are part of each CDR3. Each record gives: D gene, J gene, clone size, V gene, CDR3 protein, CDR3 DNA. A D gene is named only where the DNA matches it firmly. Clone size, where shown, is once, few, many, or a class for clones that have expanded.

D gene: .; J gene: TRBJ2-1; clone size: .; V gene: TRBV7-3; CDR3 protein: CASSFLQRVYRVRDNEQFF; CDR3 DNA: TGTGCCAGCAGCTTCCTACAAAGAGTTTACAGGGTTCGAGACAATGAGCAGTTCTTC
D gene: .; J gene: TRBJ2-5; clone size: .; V gene: TRBV3-1/TRBV3-2; CDR3 protein: CASSQRGWETQYF; CDR3 DNA: TGTGCCAGCAGCCAAAGGGGGTGGGAGACCCAGTACTTC
D gene: TRBD1; J gene: TRBJ2-7; clone size: .; V gene: TRBV5-4; CDR3 protein: CASSPQGAYEQYF; CDR3 DNA: TGTGCCAGCAGCCCACAGGGGGCTTACGAGCAGTACTTC
D gene: .; J gene: TRBJ2-3; clone size: once; V gene: TRBV3-1/TRBV3-2; CDR3 protein: CASSQGSQGDTQYF; CDR3 DNA: TGTGCCAGCAGCCAAGGGTCGCAGGGGGATACGCAGTATTTT
D gene: .; J gene: TRBJ2-1; clone size: .; V gene: TRBV27; CDR3 protein: CASSLSASAYNEQFF; CDR3 DNA: TGTGCCAGCAGTTTATCAGCCTCCGCCTACAATGAGCAGTTCTTC
D gene: TRBD1; J gene: TRBJ2-7; clone size: .; V gene: TRBV5-1; CDR3 protein: CASSRERQGTDEQYF; CDR3 DNA: TGCGCCAGCAGCCGAGAAAGACAGGGTACCGACGAGCAGTACTTC
D gene: TRBD1; J gene: TRBJ1-4; clone size: .; V gene: TRBV5-4; CDR3 protein: CASSLNQGATNEKLFF; CDR3 DNA: TGTGCCAGCAGCTTGAACCAGGGGGCAACTAATGAAAAACTGTTTTTT
D gene: .; J gene: TRBJ2-3; clone size: .; V gene: TRBV12-5; CDR3 protein: CASGSTGLDTQYF; CDR3 DNA: TGTGCTAGTGGGAGCACAGGGCTCGATACGCAGTATTTT
D gene: .; J gene: TRBJ2-7; clone size: few; V gene: TRBV18; CDR3 protein: CASSSLAGEQYF; CDR3 DNA: TGTGCCAGCTCATCTCTAGCCGGGGAGCAGTACTTC
D gene: TRBD2; J gene: TRBJ2-5; clone size: .; V gene: TRBV6-1; CDR3 protein: CASSATLTSGGETQYF; CDR3 DNA: TGTGCCAGCAGTGCAACCTTGACTAGCGGGGGGGAGACCCAGTACTTC
D gene: TRBD1; J gene: TRBJ2-5; clone size: .; V gene: TRBV4-1; CDR3 protein: CASSQGMGQMRETQYF; CDR3 DNA: TGCGCCAGCAGCCAAGGGATGGGACAGATGAGGGAGACCCAGTACTTC
D gene: TRBD2; J gene: TRBJ2-7; clone size: .; V gene: TRBV11-3; CDR3 protein: CASSRGGPTYEQYF; CDR3 DNA: TGTGCCAGCAGCCGCGGGGGGCCCACCTACGAGCAGTACTTC
D gene: TRBD1; J gene: TRBJ2-7; clone size: .; V gene: TRBV10-3; CDR3 protein: CAISDTGTGIHEQYF; CDR3 DNA: TGTGCCATCAGCGATACCGGGACAGGAATCCACGAGCAGTACTTC
D gene: .; J gene: TRBJ2-7; clone size: .; V gene: TRBV18; CDR3 protein: CASSHNRDEQYF; CDR3 DNA: TGTGCCAGCTCCCATAACAGGGACGAGCAGTACTTC
D gene: TRBD1; J gene: TRBJ1-5; clone size: once; V gene: TRBV6-5; CDR3 protein: CASSRDQGENQPQHF; CDR3 DNA: TGTGCCAGCAGCCGGGATCAGGGGGAAAATCAGCCCCAGCATTTT
D gene: TRBD2; J gene: TRBJ2-3; clone size: .; V gene: TRBV7-9; CDR3 protein: CASIIAGTSVSDTQYF; CDR3 DNA: TGTGCCAGCATCATTGCCGGGACTAGCGTATCAGATACGCAGTATTTT
D gene: TRBD2; J gene: TRBJ2-3; clone size: .; V gene: TRBV3-1/TRBV3-2; CDR3 protein: CASSQPRLAGAPTDTQYF; CDR3 DNA: TGTGCCAGCAGCCAACCTCGACTAGCGGGGGCCCCCACAGATACGCAGTATTTT
D gene: .; J gene: TRBJ2-1; clone size: .; V gene: TRBV3-1/TRBV3-2; CDR3 protein: CASSQGASSYNEQFF; CDR3 DNA: TGTGCCAGCAGCCAAGGGGCGAGCTCCTACAATGAGCAGTTCTTC
D gene: .; J gene: TRBJ2-6; clone size: .; V gene: TRBV21-1; CDR3 protein: CASSQLAGGRRGGANVLTF; CDR3 DNA: TGTGCCAGCAGCCAACTAGCGGGGGGGCGGCGAGGTGGAGCCAACGTCCTGACTTTC
D gene: .; J gene: TRBJ2-3; clone size: .; V gene: TRBV5-1; CDR3 protein: CASRRGGRTDTQYF; CDR3 DNA: TGCGCCAGCAGACGCGGGGGCCGCACAGATACGCAGTATTTT
D gene: TRBD1; J gene: TRBJ1-2; clone size: .; V gene: TRBV19; CDR3 protein: CASSRRTGQDNYGYTF; CDR3 DNA: TGTGCCAGTAGTAGGAGGACAGGCCAAGATAACTATGGCTACACCTTC
D gene: TRBD1; J gene: TRBJ2-2; clone size: once; V gene: TRBV3-1/TRBV3-2; CDR3 protein: CASSLRQGLNTGELFF; CDR3 DNA: TGTGCCAGCAGCTTACGACAGGGGCTAAACACCGGGGAGCTGTTTTTT
D gene: TRBD1; J gene: TRBJ2-3; clone size: medium-sized; V gene: TRBV29-1; CDR3 protein: CSVQSIGTGGPDTQYF; CDR3 DNA: TGCAGCGTTCAGAGTATAGGGACAGGGGGTCCAGATACGCAGTATTTT
D gene: .; J gene: TRBJ2-7; clone size: .; V gene: TRBV5-1; CDR3 protein: CASSSDWTYEQYF; CDR3 DNA: TGCGCCAGCAGCTCGGACTGGACCTACGAGCAGTACTTC
D gene: TRBD2; J gene: TRBJ2-1; clone size: .; V gene: TRBV9; CDR3 protein: CASSVLPAGGLNEQFF; CDR3 DNA: TGTGCCAGCAGCGTACTCCCAGCGGGGGGCCTCAATGAGCAGTTCTTC
D gene: TRBD2; J gene: TRBJ2-7; clone size: .; V gene: TRBV15; CDR3 protein: CAPRGGASEQYF; CDR3 DNA: TGTGCCCCTCGGGGAGGGGCTAGCGAGCAGTACTTC
D gene: TRBD2; J gene: TRBJ2-1; clone size: .; V gene: TRBV5-1; CDR3 protein: CASSLLLAGRNNEQFF; CDR3 DNA: TGCGCCAGCAGCTTGCTCCTAGCGGGAAGGAACAATGAGCAGTTCTTC
D gene: TRBD2; J gene: TRBJ2-5; clone size: .; V gene: TRBV7-2; CDR3 protein: CASSTPDGLAGGYTQYF; CDR3 DNA: TGTGCCAGCAGCACACCCGACGGACTAGCGGGGGGCTACACCCAGTACTTC
D gene: TRBD2; J gene: TRBJ2-5; clone size: .; V gene: TRBV5-4; CDR3 protein: CASSRAGGEGETQYF; CDR3 DNA: TGTGCCAGCAGCCGAGCGGGGGGCGAGGGGGAGACCCAGTACTTC
D gene: TRBD2; J gene: TRBJ2-3; clone size: .; V gene: TRBV24-1; CDR3 protein: CATSSSGGGDTQYF; CDR3 DNA: TGTGCCACCAGTTCCAGCGGGGGCGGAGATACGCAGTATTTT
D gene: TRBD1; J gene: TRBJ2-2; clone size: .; V gene: TRBV28; CDR3 protein: CASTGTGNTGELFF; CDR3 DNA: TGTGCCAGTACCGGGACAGGCAACACCGGGGAGCTGTTTTTT
D gene: TRBD1; J gene: TRBJ1-6; clone size: .; V gene: TRBV6-5; CDR3 protein: CASRLGQGATSPLHF; CDR3 DNA: TGTGCCAGCAGGTTGGGACAGGGGGCGACTTCACCCCTCCACTTT
D gene: TRBD1; J gene: TRBJ2-6; clone size: few; V gene: TRBV19; CDR3 protein: CASSSWTGVSNVLTF; CDR3 DNA: TGTGCCAGTAGTTCCTGGACAGGGGTGTCCAACGTCCTGACTTTC
D gene: TRBD1; J gene: TRBJ1-4; clone size: .; V gene: TRBV5-1; CDR3 protein: CASSPSGQKGTNEKLFF; CDR3 DNA: TGCGCCAGCAGCCCTTCGGGACAGAAGGGAACTAATGAAAAACTGTTTTTT
D gene: TRBD1; J gene: TRBJ1-1; clone size: .; V gene: TRBV18; CDR3 protein: CASSPPGQGATEAFF; CDR3 DNA: TGTGCCAGCTCACCACCGGGACAGGGGGCGACTGAAGCTTTCTTT
D gene: TRBD1; J gene: TRBJ2-7; clone size: .; V gene: TRBV5-6; CDR3 protein: CASSLVLGGQTYEQYF; CDR3 DNA: TGTGCCAGCAGCTTGGTCCTTGGGGGACAGACCTACGAGCAGTACTTC
D gene: TRBD2; J gene: TRBJ2-5; clone size: .; V gene: TRBV19; CDR3 protein: CASSIRTSSAQYF; CDR3 DNA: TGTGCCAGTAGTATAAGGACTAGCAGCGCCCAGTACTTC
D gene: .; J gene: TRBJ1-4; clone size: .; V gene: TRBV28; CDR3 protein: CASSPWTNRGEKLFF; CDR3 DNA: TGTGCCAGCAGTCCCTGGACAAACCGAGGTGAAAAACTGTTTTTT
D gene: .; J gene: TRBJ1-3; clone size: .; V gene: TRBV18; CDR3 protein: CASSPRVDITTSGNTIYF; CDR3 DNA: TGTGCCAGCTCACCACGGGTAGACATCACAACCTCTGGAAACACCATATATTTT
D gene: TRBD2; J gene: TRBJ2-1; clone size: .; V gene: TRBV6-2/TRBV6-3; CDR3 protein: CASSSIAGRGNEQFF; CDR3 DNA: TGTGCCAGCAGTTCTATAGCGGGGAGGGGCAATGAGCAGTTCTTC
D gene: .; J gene: TRBJ2-7; clone size: .; V gene: TRBV12-3/TRBV12-4; CDR3 protein: CASSGAQLYEQYF; CDR3 DNA: TGTGCCAGCAGTGGGGCTCAATTATACGAGCAGTACTTC
D gene: TRBD1; J gene: TRBJ2-7; clone size: once; V gene: TRBV11-2; CDR3 protein: CASSLGGQGLREQYF; CDR3 DNA: TGTGCCAGCAGCTTAGGGGGACAGGGGCTTCGAGAGCAGTACTTC
D gene: .; J gene: TRBJ2-1; clone size: .; V gene: TRBV6-6; CDR3 protein: CASSYSRYNEQFF; CDR3 DNA: TGTGCCAGCAGTTACTCGCGGTACAATGAGCAGTTCTTC